The rows below give T cell receptor beta chains drawn from one sample of a study of T cell responses to AZD1222 COVID-19 vaccine. TCRdb's table, derived via immunoSEQ multiplex PCR, lists solely in-frame clones and lacks some. The sample holds 120,000 or so clones; roughly 93% are singletons and the top ten take about 3.1%. Source: peripheral blood, taken 28 days after the second AZD1222 dose. Receptor source: an adult who received the AZD1222 COVID-19 vaccine. The CDR3 runs from the conserved cysteine through the conserved F or W. The order of the fields is clone size, J gene, D gene, V gene, CDR3 protein, CDR3 DNA. D genes are given only for firm matches. Only some rows state a clone size, as once, few, many or a class for expanded clones.

NA TRBJ2-1 NA TRBV2 CASRAGPIGDNEQFF TGTGCCAGCAGGGCAGGTCCGATCGGGGACAATGAGCAGTTCTTC
few TRBJ2-1 NA TRBV21-1 CASRIPGLARRYNEQFF TGTGCCAGCAGAATACCGGGACTAGCGAGGAGGTACAATGAGCAGTTCTTC
NA TRBJ1-6 NA TRBV2 CASSEATGRNSPLHF TGTGCCAGCAGTGAAGCGACAGGCCGCAATTCACCCCTCCACTTT
NA TRBJ1-2 NA TRBV27 CASSLSPFYGYTF TGTGCCAGCAGTTTATCACCGTTCTATGGCTACACCTTC
once TRBJ2-1 NA TRBV5-4 CASSLGENEQFF TGTGCCAGCAGCTTGGGGGAGAATGAGCAGTTCTTC
NA TRBJ1-2 TRBD1 TRBV5-4 CASSLEQGWYGYTF TGTGCCAGCAGCTTGGAACAGGGGTGGTATGGCTACACCTTC
NA TRBJ2-7 NA TRBV12-3/TRBV12-4 CASVRTENYEQYF TGTGCCAGCGTCCGGACTGAAAACTACGAGCAGTACTTC
NA TRBJ1-4 NA TRBV10-1 CVPLGRANEKLFF TGCGTGCCCCTCGGCCGGGCTAATGAAAAACTGTTTTTT
NA TRBJ2-1 NA TRBV7-9 CASSSSPRNEQFF TGTGCCAGCAGCTCTAGCCCTCGCAATGAGCAGTTCTTC
NA TRBJ2-5 NA TRBV4-1 CASSHPNDGGKAAQYF TGCGCCAGCAGCCACCCGAATGACGGGGGCAAGGCGGCCCAGTACTTC
once TRBJ1-4 NA TRBV5-8 CASSPGSGRAELFF TGTGCCAGCAGCCCCGGCTCTGGAAGGGCCGAACTGTTTTTT
NA TRBJ1-1 TRBD1 TRBV18 CASSPGGNTEAFF TGTGCCAGCTCCCCAGGGGGGAACACTGAAGCTTTCTTT
NA TRBJ1-5 NA TRBV7-8 CASSPGPLNQPQHF TGTGCCAGCAGCCCCGGGCCATTAAATCAGCCCCAGCATTTT
once TRBJ2-5 NA TRBV6-5 CASNARRGETQYF TGTGCCAGCAACGCCCGTCGGGGAGAGACCCAGTACTTC
once TRBJ1-2 NA TRBV7-9 CASSLIQDHYGYTF TGTGCCAGCAGCTTAATCCAGGACCACTATGGCTACACCTTC
NA TRBJ1-2 NA TRBV6-5 CASRAAHSIDYGYTF TGTGCCAGCAGGGCGGCGCACAGCATTGACTATGGCTACACCTTC
NA TRBJ2-2 TRBD2 TRBV27 CASSKPGLRAGELFF TGTGCCAGCAGCAAACCGGGACTAAGAGCCGGGGAGCTGTTTTTT
NA TRBJ2-1 NA TRBV27 CASSLAVSSYNEQFF TGTGCCAGCAGTTTAGCGGTTAGCTCCTACAATGAGCAGTTCTTC
NA TRBJ1-2 NA TRBV3-1/TRBV3-2 CASSQSDSWGYTF TGTGCCAGCAGCCAGTCCGACAGTTGGGGCTACACCTTC
NA TRBJ1-1 TRBD1 TRBV18 CASSRQGINVVNTEAFF TGTGCCAGCTCGCGACAGGGTATAAACGTAGTGAACACTGAAGCTTTCTTT
NA TRBJ2-1 TRBD1 TRBV5-1 CASSMNQATGGEFF TGCGCCAGCAGCATGAATCAGGCGACAGGGGGCGAATTCTTC
NA TRBJ1-4 NA TRBV28 CASGPGRPNEKLFF TGTGCCAGCGGGCCTGGCCGGCCTAATGAAAAACTGTTTTTT
NA TRBJ2-7 TRBD1 TRBV7-8 CASSFQTTGGKEQYF TGTGCCAGCAGCTTTCAAACTACAGGGGGCAAAGAGCAGTACTTC